The present TCR beta chain was sequenced within a study of T cell responses to AZD1222 COVID-19 vaccine. Assay: immunoSEQ multiplex PCR; the TCRdb copy retains only in-frame clones and omits some. The sample lists roughly 200,000 clones, over 80% occurring once. Looked up from germline, CDR1 is SEHNR and CDR2 is FQNEAQ (reference sequence). V was clipped by 5 bases and J by 5 bases; unmatched bases: 11. This CDR3 comprises 15 residues. This TCR derives from an adult in good health. Sequencing used peripheral blood, obtained on day 0 of AZD1222 vaccination. The V call is TRBV7-9, the J call TRBJ2-5, with 7 nucleotides matching TRBD2. As DNA, the CDR3 is TGTGCCAGCAGCCCAGAGCGGGGCGGAGGGGAGACCCAGTACTTC. Its translation is CASSPERGGGETQYF. Full variable domain (missing parts from reference TRBV7-9 and TRBJ2-5): DTGVSQNPRHKITKRGQNVTFRCDPISEHNRLYWYRQTLGQGPEFLTYFQNEAQLEKSRLLSDRFSAERPKGSFSTLEIQRTEQGDSAMYLCASSPERGGGETQYFGPGTRLLVL.